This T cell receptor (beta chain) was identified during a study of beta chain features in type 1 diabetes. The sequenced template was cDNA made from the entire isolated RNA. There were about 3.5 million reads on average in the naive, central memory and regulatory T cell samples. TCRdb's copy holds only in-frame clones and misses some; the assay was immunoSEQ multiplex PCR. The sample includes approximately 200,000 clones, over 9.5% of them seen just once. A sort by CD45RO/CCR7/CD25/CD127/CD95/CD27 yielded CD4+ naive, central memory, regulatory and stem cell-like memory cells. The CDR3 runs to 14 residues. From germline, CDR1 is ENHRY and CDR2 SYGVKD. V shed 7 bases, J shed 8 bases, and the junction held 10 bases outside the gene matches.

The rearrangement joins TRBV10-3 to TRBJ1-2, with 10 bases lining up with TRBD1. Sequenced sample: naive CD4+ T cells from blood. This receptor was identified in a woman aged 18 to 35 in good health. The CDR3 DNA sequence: TGTGCCATCAACCGGGACAGGGGAAAGAGGGGCTACACCTTC. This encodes CAINRDRGKRGYTF.